A selection of T cell receptor beta chains follows, all from one sample in a study of T-cell memory formation after mild COVID-19. MiXCR, run by TCRdb on the 5' RACE reads, gives a single entry per CDR3 protein. The sample consists of 550,000 to 600,000 distinct CDR3 sequences, less than 25% of them appearing once. Source material: PBMCs or a T cell subset sorted from them (not recorded which). These receptors were collected from an adult woman who had mild COVID-19 (a few samples of this study predate the infection). Cell type and time point are not known. CDR3s include the opening cysteine and the closing phenylalanine or tryptophan. The order of the fields is J gene, D gene, V gene, CDR3 protein. A D gene is named only where the DNA matches it firmly.

j_call: TRBJ1-5; d_call: TRBD1; v_call: TRBV2; cdr3_aa: CASSGDSYSNQPQHF
j_call: TRBJ2-2; d_call: .; v_call: TRBV6-1; cdr3_aa: CASAGAQGGELFF
j_call: TRBJ2-2; d_call: TRBD2; v_call: TRBV18; cdr3_aa: CASWGLANTGELFF
j_call: TRBJ2-1; d_call: TRBD2; v_call: TRBV5-1; cdr3_aa: CASSLYLAVPGDYNEQFF
j_call: TRBJ1-3; d_call: .; v_call: TRBV19; cdr3_aa: CASRRSSGNTIYF
j_call: TRBJ2-7; d_call: .; v_call: TRBV12-3/TRBV12-4; cdr3_aa: CASSPGTDFTEQYF
j_call: TRBJ2-2; d_call: TRBD1; v_call: TRBV7-8; cdr3_aa: CASSSYDRVWTGELFF
j_call: TRBJ1-2; d_call: .; v_call: TRBV2; cdr3_aa: CASSEDPGLNYGYTF
j_call: TRBJ2-7; d_call: TRBD1; v_call: TRBV7-9; cdr3_aa: CASSLVTGSYEQYF
j_call: TRBJ2-6; d_call: .; v_call: TRBV18; cdr3_aa: CASSPNGANVLTF
j_call: TRBJ2-1; d_call: TRBD2; v_call: TRBV5-1; cdr3_aa: CASRASGSNEQFF
j_call: TRBJ2-2; d_call: .; v_call: TRBV18; cdr3_aa: CASSPLDRMNTGELFF
j_call: TRBJ1-1; d_call: .; v_call: TRBV20-1; cdr3_aa: CSVGDSPNTEAFF
j_call: TRBJ2-1; d_call: TRBD2; v_call: TRBV7-2; cdr3_aa: CASSLARGGSHFYNEQFF
j_call: TRBJ2-2; d_call: .; v_call: TRBV9; cdr3_aa: CASSVDGEAGELFF
j_call: TRBJ2-1; d_call: TRBD2; v_call: TRBV5-1; cdr3_aa: CASSPVRGVGEQFF
j_call: TRBJ2-6; d_call: TRBD2; v_call: TRBV6-5; cdr3_aa: CASSLSGSTGANVLTF
j_call: TRBJ2-7; d_call: .; v_call: TRBV7-6; cdr3_aa: CASSLFDASDEQYF
j_call: TRBJ2-2; d_call: .; v_call: TRBV29-1; cdr3_aa: CSVLTGITSSGELFF
j_call: TRBJ2-4; d_call: TRBD2; v_call: TRBV7-2; cdr3_aa: CASSLVAAGGPKNIQYF
j_call: TRBJ2-5; d_call: .; v_call: TRBV20-1; cdr3_aa: CSARSGKVGETQYF
j_call: TRBJ1-5; d_call: TRBD1; v_call: TRBV7-2; cdr3_aa: CASSSTGVNQPQHF
j_call: TRBJ1-2; d_call: .; v_call: TRBV5-6; cdr3_aa: CASSLGLPGLFNYGYTF
j_call: TRBJ1-2; d_call: TRBD1; v_call: TRBV3-1; cdr3_aa: CASSPPTGGSGYTF
j_call: TRBJ2-1; d_call: .; v_call: TRBV7-3; cdr3_aa: CASSLGGSLRHEQFF
j_call: TRBJ1-1; d_call: .; v_call: TRBV18; cdr3_aa: CASSPLTPSAYTEAFF
j_call: TRBJ2-5; d_call: .; v_call: TRBV2; cdr3_aa: CASSSWTGETQYF
j_call: TRBJ1-2; d_call: .; v_call: TRBV24-1; cdr3_aa: CATSDPDRINGYTF
j_call: TRBJ2-7; d_call: TRBD1; v_call: TRBV7-9; cdr3_aa: CASSSPPGQGAYEQYF
j_call: TRBJ2-3; d_call: .; v_call: TRBV24-1; cdr3_aa: CATSDFQQFVGDTQYF
j_call: TRBJ2-1; d_call: .; v_call: TRBV7-9; cdr3_aa: CASSFFYGVYNEQFF
j_call: TRBJ2-1; d_call: TRBD2; v_call: TRBV6-5; cdr3_aa: CASSRDRTGGTSGATREQFF
j_call: TRBJ2-1; d_call: .; v_call: TRBV3-1; cdr3_aa: CASSQGLLAGYNEQFF
j_call: TRBJ1-5; d_call: .; v_call: TRBV10-3; cdr3_aa: CAISSQYQPQHF
j_call: TRBJ1-5; d_call: .; v_call: TRBV3-1; cdr3_aa: CASSQSGRSNQPQHF
j_call: TRBJ1-6; d_call: .; v_call: TRBV25-1; cdr3_aa: CASSPREGKRSPLHF
j_call: TRBJ2-1; d_call: TRBD2; v_call: TRBV7-9; cdr3_aa: CASSLRSGASGSNEQFF
j_call: TRBJ1-2; d_call: .; v_call: TRBV24-1; cdr3_aa: CATSDRYGYTF
j_call: TRBJ1-2; d_call: .; v_call: TRBV12-3/TRBV12-4; cdr3_aa: CASSSWEDRAYGYTF
j_call: TRBJ2-7; d_call: .; v_call: TRBV5-1; cdr3_aa: CASSWDGSEQYF
j_call: TRBJ2-2; d_call: .; v_call: TRBV5-1; cdr3_aa: CASSLGSRVDTGELFF
j_call: TRBJ1-2; d_call: .; v_call: TRBV3-1; cdr3_aa: CASSPLRGARGYTF
j_call: TRBJ2-5; d_call: .; v_call: TRBV19; cdr3_aa: CASSTLQKETQYF
j_call: TRBJ1-2; d_call: TRBD1; v_call: TRBV4-2; cdr3_aa: CASSQVALQGHANYGYTF